This record concerns one T cell receptor (beta chain) sequence. The antigen is undetermined. This entry comes from a study of shared clonotypes between healthy human individuals. Whole-study findings and limits: Clonotype sharing across a few donors was observed for roughly 5% of naive CD4 clonotypes.

The data were produced by immunoSEQ multiplex PCR, yet TCRdb's version contains in-frame clones alone and is incomplete. The top ten clones hold roughly 1.4% of a sample with about 1 million clones, about 75% of them seen once. Germline V gene data show CDR1 as SGHAT and CDR2 as FQDESV (reference sequence). V gave up 5 bases and J gave up 0 bases, with 8 bases separating them. The CDR3 covers 13 residues. The chain joins TRBV11-1 to TRBJ2-7, with D hard to call. This TCR was sampled from a man between 18 and 35 years old in good health. Sequencing was done on a sample of memory CD4+ T cells sorted from blood. Stated subset: CD45RA-negative fraction. CDR3 sequence: CASSPGPSYEQYF. The CDR3 DNA reads TGTGCCAGCAGCCCTGGACCCTCCTACGAGCAGTACTTC.